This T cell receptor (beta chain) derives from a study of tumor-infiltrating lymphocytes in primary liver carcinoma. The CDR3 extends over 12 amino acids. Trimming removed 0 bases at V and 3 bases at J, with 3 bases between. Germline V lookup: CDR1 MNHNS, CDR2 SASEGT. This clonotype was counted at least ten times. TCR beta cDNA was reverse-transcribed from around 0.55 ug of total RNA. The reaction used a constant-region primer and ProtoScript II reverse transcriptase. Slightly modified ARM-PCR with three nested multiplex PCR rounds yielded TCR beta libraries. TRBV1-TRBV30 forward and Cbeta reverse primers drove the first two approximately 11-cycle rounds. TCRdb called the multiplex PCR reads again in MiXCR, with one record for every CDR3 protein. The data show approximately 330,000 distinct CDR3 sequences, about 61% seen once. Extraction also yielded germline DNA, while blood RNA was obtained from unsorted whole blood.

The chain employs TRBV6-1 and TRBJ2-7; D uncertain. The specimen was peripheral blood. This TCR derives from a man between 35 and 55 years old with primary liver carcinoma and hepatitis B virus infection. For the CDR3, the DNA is TGTGCCAGCAGTGAAGCCGGCTACGAGCAGTACTTC. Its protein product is CASSEAGYEQYF.